The 27 T cell receptor beta chains reported below all come from one sample, sequenced in a study of cytomegalovirus exposure and HLA in healthy donors. Use of 60 Vbeta and 13 Jbeta primers characterized the PCR. The assay was immunoSEQ multiplex PCR, and TCRdb's table has in-frame clones only and misses some. Of 150,000 to 200,000 clones listed, approximately 72% are singletons. Source material: PBMCs. The source of these receptors is a human donor in good health.

The chain has TRBV6-4 and TRBJ2-7, with 8 bases fitting TRBD1. The CDR3 has 19 residues. Germline V lookup: CDR1 MRHNA, CDR2 SNTAGT. The ends lost 7 bases at V and 4 bases at J; junction bases unmatched: 24. CDR3 coding DNA: TGTGCCAGCACTTTTAAAGGCAGGGGGCTCGGTTCTCCTCGGTACGAGCAGTACTTC. This sequence encodes CASTFKGRGLGSPRYEQYF.

The CDR3 nucleotides are TGCGCCAGCAGCCAAGACAGGGCCAGCTATGGCTACACCTTC. It specifies CASSQDRASYGYTF. J is TRBJ1-2 and V is TRBV4-3, with TRBD1 as a possible D gene (5 bases). The CDR3 is 14 amino acids. V was pared by 0 bases and J by 4 bases, with 9 bases between. Per germline, CDR1 LGHNA and CDR2 YSLEER.

The genes are TRBV6-6 and TRBJ2-5; 7 bases are shared with TRBD2. Germline CDR1 is MNHNY and CDR2 is SVGAGI (reference sequence). The CDR3 is 14 amino acids. V lost 4 bases, J lost 3 bases, and 5 bases stayed unmatched. CDR3 sequence: CASSWSLAEETQYF. In nucleotides, the CDR3 is TGTGCCAGCAGTTGGTCTCTAGCGGAAGAGACCCAGTACTTC.

CDR3 region: CASAGLNADTQYF. The CDR3 bases are TGTGCCAGTGCGGGCCTTAATGCAGATACGCAGTATTTT. This chain uses TRBV19 with TRBJ2-3; perhaps TRBD2 as D (5 bases). Germline CDR1 reads LNHDA; CDR2 reads SQIVND (reference sequence). The CDR3 runs to 13 residues. The V gene lost 8 bases and the J gene lost 4 bases, with 13 bases spanning the gap.

This rearrangement joins TRBV18 to TRBJ2-1; possibly TRBD2 for D (5 bases). V was shortened by 2 bases and J by 10 bases, with 12 bases between the two germline ends. Germline lookup yields CDR1 KGHSH and CDR2 LQKENI. This CDR3 region has 13 residues. The CDR3 loop reads CASSPGLGGEQFF. The CDR3 DNA sequence: TGTGCCAGCTCACCAGGGCTGGGCGGGGAGCAGTTCTTC.

The rearrangement uses TRBV2 and TRBJ2-7, with no clear D. V lost 0 bases to trimming and J lost 6 bases, with 15 bases between them. Germline V gene data show CDR1 as SNHLY and CDR2 as FYNNEI. The CDR3 covers 15 residues. The CDR3 nucleotides read TGTGCCAGCAGTGAAGCCCAGGCTGGCTTTCGCGAGCAGTACTTC. It encodes CASSEAQAGFREQYF.

The chain joins TRBV7-9 to TRBJ2-2; no reliable D call. CDR3 length equals 15 residues. V shed 1 base and J shed 4 bases, with 10 bases lying between them. CDR1 and CDR2 from the germline V gene are SEHNR and FQNEAQ (reference sequence). CDR3 region: CASSLVGGLTGELFF. The CDR3 region has the DNA TGTGCCAGCAGCTTAGTTGGTGGCCTCACCGGGGAGCTGTTTTTT.

This clone came up a few times. The chain's CDR3 is CASRSTSGAAFF. The CDR3 nucleotides are TGTGCCAGCAGATCCACGTCAGGGGCCGCTTTCTTT. This chain joins TRBV6-5 and TRBJ1-1; the D gene is possibly TRBD1 (6 bases). V was clipped by 6 bases and J by 11 bases, with 16 bases between them. Germline lookup yields CDR1 MNHEY and CDR2 SVGAGI. CDR3 size: 12 residues.

A few counts support this clone. The rearrangement joins TRBV27 to TRBJ1-1; D is unclear. The CDR3 has 16 residues. Trimming took off 5 bases at V and 1 base at J, with 17 bases between the two ends. CDR1 is MNHEY and CDR2 is SMNVEV in the germline V gene (reference sequence). The CDR3 DNA reads TGTGCCAGCAGTCAGCCCCGGGTATTAGGGAACACTGAAGCTTTCTTT. It yields the protein CASSQPRVLGNTEAFF.

The genes are TRBV5-4 and TRBJ2-2; perhaps TRBD2 as D (6 bases). The V gene lost 2 bases and the J gene lost 6 bases, with 14 bases spanning the gap. Germline V gives CDR1 SGHNT, CDR2 YYREEE (reference sequence). CDR3 size: 15 residues. The CDR3 sequence: CASSFRSTGAGELFF. The CDR3 region has the DNA TGTGCCAGCAGCTTTAGATCCACGGGGGCCGGGGAGCTGTTTTTT.

This clone was detected a few times. This chain connects TRBV5-4 to TRBJ1-2; the D gene is possibly TRBD1 (6 bases). Trimming removed 4 bases from V and 4 bases from J, with 14 bases in between. The germline V gene has CDR1 SGHNT and CDR2 YYREEE (reference sequence). This CDR3 comprises 14 residues. The DNA for the CDR3 is TGTGCCAGCAGCCTGACGGGGGGCGGCTATGGCTACACCTTC. As protein: CASSLTGGGYGYTF.

This chain links TRBV7-6 with TRBJ2-7; 8 bases are shared with TRBD1. This CDR3 contains 14 residues. Germline V gene lookup returns CDR1 SGHVS and CDR2 FNYEAQ. V lost 2 bases and J lost 3; bases outside the gene matches: 3. The CDR3 loop is CASSLYGTGYEQYF. The CDR3 bases are TGTGCCAGCAGCTTATACGGGACAGGCTACGAGCAGTACTTC.

The chain uses TRBV10-1 and TRBJ2-7; 10 bases are shared with TRBD2. J lost 5 bases, V lost 8 bases, and 6 bases had no gene match. Germline CDR1 is WNHNN and CDR2 is SYGVQD (reference sequence). The CDR3 is 13 amino acids. CDR3 amino acids: CASEAGGSDEQYF. The CDR3 coding sequence is TGCGCCAGCGAAGCGGGGGGGAGCGACGAGCAGTACTTC.

The chain is built from TRBV5-6 and TRBJ2-7, with TRBD1 matching over 8 bases. The CDR3 is 15 amino acids. Germline CDR1 is SGHDT and CDR2 is YYEEEE. The ends lost 4 bases at V and 3 bases at J; junction bases unmatched: 9. The CDR3 reads CASSETKTGGYEQYF. In DNA, the CDR3 is TGTGCCAGCAGCGAGACTAAAACAGGGGGCTACGAGCAGTACTTC.

CDR3 residues: CASSSLGGNTEAFF. CDR3 nucleotides: TGTGCCAGCAGCTCCCTCGGGGGGAACACTGAAGCTTTCTTT. The genes are TRBV7-3 and TRBJ1-1; TRBD1 might be the D (5 bases). Per germline, CDR1 SGHTA and CDR2 FQGTGA. The CDR3 loop spans 14 amino acids. V was shortened by 4 bases and J by 1 base, with 10 bases between the two germline ends.

This chain uses TRBV27 with TRBJ1-2; 7 bases are a match to TRBD1. CDR3 size: 12 residues. J gave up 4 bases and V 10 bases, and 6 bases lay outside the gene matches. Germline V CDR1 and CDR2: MNHEY, SMNVEV (reference sequence). The CDR3 sequence is CATGDRPYGYTF. In nucleotides, the CDR3 is TGTGCCACCGGGGACAGACCCTATGGCTACACCTTC.

The chain joins TRBV19 to TRBJ1-3; D is ambiguous. The CDR3 consists of 13 residues. Between the trimmed V and J ends, which lost 3 bases and 6 bases, there was a span of 9 bases. The germline V gene has CDR1 LNHDA and CDR2 SQIVND (reference sequence). The CDR3 region is CASSISGANTIYF. DNA of the CDR3: TGTGCCAGTAGTATTTCAGGCGCAAACACCATATATTTT.

Of note for this clone: Other DNA sequences within the sample encode an identical CDR3. The chain recombines TRBV5-4 with TRBJ2-3, with D tentatively TRBD2 (6 bases). Looked up from germline, CDR1 is SGHNT and CDR2 is YYREEE (reference sequence). This CDR3 comprises 16 residues. Trimming pared 5 bases from V and 2 bases from J, leaving 18 bases between. DNA for the CDR3: TGTGCCAGCAGGCGGGGAGGTGGGGGGTCCACAGATACGCAGTATTTT. Amino acids: CASRRGGGGSTDTQYF.

The rearrangement uses TRBV19 and TRBJ1-2; D is unclear. This CDR3 contains 14 residues. V lost 3 bases and J 5 bases, leaving 13 bases between the germline ends. Germline V gene data show CDR1 as LNHDA and CDR2 as SQIVND (reference sequence). The CDR3 coding sequence is TGTGCCAGTAGTATTCTCCCTCCCGGGTATGGCTACACCTTC. Amino acids: CASSILPPGYGYTF.

The chain combines TRBV29-1 with TRBJ1-1; a possible D gene is TRBD1 (5 bases). The CDR3 contains 18 residues. CDR1 and CDR2 from the germline V gene are SQVTM and ANQGSEA. V was clipped by 3 bases and J by 1 base, with 24 bases between them. CDR3 region: CSVEGRAGANLWNTEAFF. CDR3 nucleotides: TGCAGCGTTGAGGGCAGGGCAGGAGCGAACTTATGGAACACTGAAGCTTTCTTT.

This chain links TRBV9 with TRBJ1-1, with 7 bases identical to TRBD1. The CDR3 has 15 amino acids. J lost 2 bases, V lost 3 bases, and 7 bases had no gene match. The germline V gene encodes CDR1 SGDLS and CDR2 YYNGEE. DNA of the CDR3: TGTGCCAGCAGCGGACGCGGGACAGCTAACACTGAAGCTTTCTTT. Its translation is CASSGRGTANTEAFF.

The V call is TRBV6-1, the J call TRBJ2-3; 8 bases line up with TRBD2. V shed 0 bases, J shed 0 bases, and the junction held 2 bases outside the gene matches. Germline values: CDR1 MNHNS, CDR2 SASEGT. This CDR3 is built from 16 residues. The CDR3, as DNA: TGTGCCAGCAGTGAAGCCACTAGCGGCAGCACAGATACGCAGTATTTT. It encodes CASSEATSGSTDTQYF.

The rearrangement links TRBV19 to TRBJ1-1; 9 bases align to TRBD1. Germline trimming cut 5 bases from V and 3 bases from J; bases unmatched to any gene: 4. Germline V CDR1 and CDR2: LNHDA, SQIVND (reference sequence). CDR3 length: 14 residues. CDR3 amino acids: CASSPRDRDTEAFF. CDR3 sequence (DNA): TGTGCCAGTAGTCCCCGGGACAGGGACACTGAAGCTTTCTTT.

The genes are TRBV5-1 and TRBJ2-1, with 11 bases identical to TRBD2. The CDR3 is made up of 15 amino acids. Per germline, CDR1 SGHRS and CDR2 YFSETQ. Germline trimming cut 7 bases from V and 5 bases from J; bases unmatched to any gene: 8. CDR3 DNA: TGCGCCAGCTCCACCGGGACTAGCGGAAACAATGAGCAGTTCTTC. The encoded protein is CASSTGTSGNNEQFF.

The chain carries TRBV29-1 and TRBJ1-1; TRBD1 is a possible D gene (6 bases). The CDR3 runs to 13 residues. Germline CDR1 SQVTM, CDR2 ANQGSEA. Trimming took 4 bases from V and 1 from J, leaving 10 bases between them. CDR3 DNA: TGCAGCGTTGGGAAACAGGGGAACACTGAAGCTTTCTTT. Residues: CSVGKQGNTEAFF.

V and J are TRBV5-4 and TRBJ1-2, with a weak D call TRBD1 (5 bases). Trimming removed 5 bases at V and 6 bases at J, with 14 bases between. The CDR3 is 13 residues long. Germline V gene data show CDR1 as SGHNT and CDR2 as YYREEE (reference sequence). The CDR3 reads CASRLWGGDGYTF. CDR3 nucleotide sequence: TGTGCCAGCAGACTGTGGGGGGGGGATGGCTACACCTTC.

The V gene is TRBV2, the J gene TRBJ2-7, with 8 bases that match TRBD2. Germline lookup yields CDR1 SNHLY and CDR2 FYNNEI. This CDR3 region has 13 residues. J gave up 2 bases and V 6 bases, and 3 bases lay outside the gene matches. In nucleotides, the CDR3 is TGTGCCAGCAGGCTAGCGGGTGCCTACGAGCAGTACTTC. This sequence encodes CASRLAGAYEQYF.